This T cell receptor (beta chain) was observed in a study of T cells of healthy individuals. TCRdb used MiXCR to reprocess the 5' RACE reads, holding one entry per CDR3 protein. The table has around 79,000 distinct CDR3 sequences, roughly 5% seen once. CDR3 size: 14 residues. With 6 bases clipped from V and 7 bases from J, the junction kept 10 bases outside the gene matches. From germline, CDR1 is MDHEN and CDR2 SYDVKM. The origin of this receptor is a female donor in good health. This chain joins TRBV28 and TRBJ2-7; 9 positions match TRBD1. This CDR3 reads CASSTGTGTREQYF. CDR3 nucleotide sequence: TGTGCCAGCAGCACCGGGACAGGGACTCGAGAGCAGTACTTC.